The present T cell receptor beta chain was sequenced within a study of coeliac disease. Clones were read by immunoSEQ multiplex PCR, and TCRdb kept only the in-frame ones, dropping some. Here the sample spans several thousand clones, about three fifths being singletons. This clone was detected only once. As yet, its antigen is unknown. General study findings and limits: Only 1 of 6 controls, but about 55% of the 18 coeliac samples, showed published gliadin-specific TRB sequences. Most TRB amino acid sequences occurred in only one sample. According to the authors, this method cannot detect gliadin-specific T cells in an unbiased way. In active celiac disease, intraepithelial and lamina propria TRB and TRG repertoires were less clonal than controls.

This CDR3 has 15 residues. CDR1 is SGHNT, CDR2 YYREEE, per germline (reference sequence). Trimming left V 6 bases short and J 3 bases short, with 18 bases between. The material sequenced was lamina propria lymphocytes from the gut. The genes are TRBV5-4 and TRBJ1-2; possibly TRBD1 for D (5 bases). The sequence came from a woman aged 55-69 years with active celiac disease. CDR3 region: CASTLWEVGHYGYTF. The CDR3 DNA reads as TGTGCCAGCACCCTTTGGGAGGTGGGGCACTATGGCTACACCTTC.